This T cell receptor beta chain is drawn from a study of CXCR3-negative and CXCR3-positive naive CD8 T cells. Study-level results: CXCR3-positive naive cells carried more hydrophobic TRB CDR3s than CXCR3-negative naive cells did.

In regard to this clonotype: What it binds is unknown.

CDR3 length: 14 amino acids. In preparing the TRB cDNA libraries, 5' RACE with UMI labels was used. TCRdb re-called the 5' RACE reads and catalogs CDR3 proteins one per entry, DNA excluded. The table lists more than 80,000 distinct CDR3 sequences. The chain combines TRBV21-1 with TRBJ1-2. TRBV21-1 is a known pseudogene. Sequencing used naive CXCR3+ CD8+ T cells from blood. Documented subset: CD45RO-CCR7+CD27+CD95- naive CD8+ T cells expressing CXCR3 (TNR3+). This TCR was sampled from a human donor in good health. Some clones in this sample may be carry-over from other donors' samples. CDR3 sequence reads: CASSKGPQQRGYTF.